This T cell receptor (beta chain) was identified in a study of shared clonotypes between healthy human individuals. As for the study in general: Three plates were used per donor for CD4 naive, three for CD4 memory, two for CD8 naive and one for CD8 memory.

Healthy and HIV-negative, the adult donors had no recent acute infections or vaccinations. V lost 7 bases and J lost 0; bases outside the gene matches: 9. Germline lookup yields CDR1 MNHNY and CDR2 SVGAGI (reference sequence). The length of the CDR3 is 16 residues. The assay was run at deep level. The protocol was immunoSEQ multiplex PCR, while the TCRdb copy is restricted to in-frame clones and leaves out a portion. The repertoire holds over 2 million clones, with 85% to 95% as singletons. The chain employs TRBV6-6 and TRBJ2-3; the match to TRBD2 covers 8 bases. The sample was naive CD4+ T cells sorted from blood. Subset defined: CD45RA+ positively selected. The clonotype was recovered from a man between 18 and 29 years old in good health. The chain's CDR3 is CASTLRASGSTDTQYF. CDR3 bases: TGTGCCAGCACCCTACGGGCTAGCGGGAGCACAGATACGCAGTATTTT.